What follows are 28 T cell receptor beta chains derived from one specimen sequenced in a study of T cells in Graves' hyperthyroidism and ophthalmopathy. Amplification of TCR beta CDR3 regions was performed using RNA transcripts as template. Researchers ran a first-round RT-PCR on the TCR CDR3 using the HTBI primer set. TCRdb reanalysed the multiplex PCR reads using MiXCR and keeps one entry per CDR3 protein. The sample includes about 640,000 distinct CDR3 sequences, under 25% seen only once; the top ten take approximately 30%. The sequencing input was blood. Receptors originate from a man between 25 and 39 years old with Graves' ophthalmopathy.

This clonotype came up many times. V usage is TRBV20-1 and J usage is TRBJ2-1; the match to TRBD2 covers 7 bases. CDR1 is DFQATT and CDR2 is SNEGSKA in the germline V gene (reference sequence). This CDR3 spans 15 amino acids. The CDR3 sequence is CSAHQLGGSRNEQFF. The CDR3 DNA is TGCAGCGCACACCAACTCGGCGGGAGTCGGAATGAGCAGTTCTTC.

The rearrangement uses TRBV20-1 and TRBJ2-2, with D unclear. Germline-derived CDR1 and CDR2 are DFQATT and SNEGSKA (reference sequence). CDR3 length: 12 residues. V lost 5 bases and J 8 bases, leaving 12 bases between the germline ends. CDR3 in DNA: TGCAGTGCTCCTACCACATATGGGGAGCTGTTTTTT. It codes for CSAPTTYGELFF.

The chain couples TRBV19 to TRBJ1-1; no firm D call. The CDR3 has 12 amino acids. Per the germline V gene, CDR1 is LNHDA and CDR2 is SQIVND (reference sequence). Trimming took 4 bases from V and 7 from J, leaving 10 bases between them. CDR3: CASSRLRSEAFF. In DNA, the CDR3 is TGTGCCAGTAGTAGACTTCGGAGTGAAGCTTTCTTT.

This clonotype has at least ten counts. V gene TRBV28 combines with J gene TRBJ1-2; 8 bases align to TRBD1. After removal of 3 bases from V and 4 bases from J, the junction contained 4 bases not matched to a gene. This CDR3 region has 14 residues. Germline CDR1 is MDHEN and CDR2 is SYDVKM. The CDR3 spells CASSFGQGPYGYTF. The CDR3 nucleotides read TGTGCCAGCAGTTTTGGACAGGGCCCCTATGGCTACACCTTC.

This chain joins TRBV6-6 and TRBJ1-2; a possible D gene is TRBD1 (5 bases). Germline V gene lookup returns CDR1 MNHNY and CDR2 SVGAGI (reference sequence). V was cut by 0 bases and J by 10 bases, with 9 bases left in between. CDR3 length equals 12 residues. CDR3 bases: TGTGCCAGCAGTTACTCGGGGACTACCTACACCTTC. Its protein product is CASSYSGTTYTF.

The V call is TRBV12-3 or TRBV12-4, the J call TRBJ2-3; D not resolved. Deletions cut 6 bases from V and 3 bases from J, with 10 bases between. The CDR3 spans 13 residues. For the CDR3, the DNA is TGTGCCAGCAGACCCCTCGGGACAGATACGCAGTATTTT. Translation: CASRPLGTDTQYF.

The chain employs TRBV28 and TRBJ2-7, with D tentatively TRBD1 or TRBD2 (5 bases each). There are 15 residues in the CDR3. Germline loops: CDR1 MDHEN, CDR2 SYDVKM. Trimming left V 5 bases short and J 3 bases short, with 17 bases between. The CDR3 reads CASSPRGAIGYEQYF. In nucleotides, the CDR3 is TGTGCCAGCAGTCCCCGAGGGGCGATAGGCTACGAGCAGTACTTC.

Only a few counts were recorded for this clonotype. J is TRBJ1-4 and V is TRBV6-2 or TRBV6-3; D uncertain. In germline, CDR1 is MNHEY, CDR2 SVGEGT. CDR3 size: 14 residues. Trimming removed 6 bases from V and 8 bases from J, with 16 bases in between. The CDR3 sequence: CASSTEREREKLFF. In nucleotides, the CDR3 is TGTGCCAGCAGCACCGAGCGGGAACGGGAAAAACTGTTTTTT.

This clonotype was observed a handful of times. This rearrangement joins TRBV12-3 or TRBV12-4 to TRBJ2-7; TRBD2 might be the D (5 bases). The CDR3 contains 13 residues. V was pared by 2 bases and J by 5 bases, with 10 bases between. The CDR3 sequence: CASSLSGIDEQYF. The CDR3 nucleotides are TGTGCCAGCAGTTTATCGGGGATCGACGAGCAGTACTTC.

This clonotype showed up just a few times. The V gene is TRBV6-2 or TRBV6-3, the J gene TRBJ1-1, with D hard to call. The CDR3 totals 12 residues. Germline V gives CDR1 MNHEY, CDR2 SVGEGT. Trimming removed 0 bases from V and 4 bases from J, with 3 bases in between. CDR3 in DNA: TGTGCCAGCAGTTACTCGGCCACTGAAGCTTTCTTT. Translating gives CASSYSATEAFF.

This clonotype was picked up many times. The chain carries TRBV12-3 or TRBV12-4 and TRBJ1-5; 7 bases are a match to TRBD1. The CDR3 contains 14 residues. The ends lost 4 bases at V and 7 bases at J; junction bases unmatched: 7. Here the CDR3 DNA reads TGTGCCAGCAGTTGGACAGGAGGGGACCAGCCCCAGCATTTT. This gives the protein CASSWTGGDQPQHF.

This clonotype was picked up a small number of times. The genes are TRBV30 and TRBJ2-7; D might be TRBD2 (6 bases). The CDR3 has 13 residues. V was clipped by 5 bases and J by 3 bases, with 14 bases between them. CDR1 and CDR2 from the germline V gene are GTSNPN and SVGIG (reference sequence). As DNA, the CDR3 is TGTGCCTGGGCCCTAGGACTACGCTACGAGCAGTACTTC. It is translated as CAWALGLRYEQYF.

Details on this clonotype: A read error may be the cause here, since a much bigger clone is one base away. This chain uses TRBV20-1 with TRBJ1-1; D uncertain. The germline V and J ends were trimmed by 8 bases and 0 bases, with 10 bases remaining between them. This CDR3 region has 12 residues. Germline CDR1 is DFQATT and CDR2 is SNEGSKA (reference sequence). The CDR3 sequence is CSTVRVNTEAFF. The DNA of the CDR3 is TGCAGTACCGTTCGGGTGAACACTGAAGCTTTCTTT.

The gene calls are TRBV9 and TRBJ1-2, with D unresolved. Germline CDR1 and CDR2: SGDLS and YYNGEE. With 3 bases removed from V and 0 bases from J, the gap between germline ends came to 15 bases. This CDR3 is 16 amino acids long. Written as DNA, the CDR3 is TGTGCCAGCAGCGCTGGTTATAGACTGGCTAACTATGGCTACACCTTC. Translated, it gives CASSAGYRLANYGYTF. Variable domain in full (rest from reference TRBV9 and TRBJ1-2): DSGVTQTPKHLITATGQRVTLRCSPRSGDLSVYWYQQSLDQGLQFLIQYYNGEERAKGNILERFSAQQFPDLHSELNLSSLELGDSALYFCASSAGYRLANYGYTFGSGTRLTVV.

A word on this clonotype: One end of the junction varies from germline; a read error may be responsible. The chain uses TRBV7-7 and TRBJ2-3, with D perhaps given as TRBD1 or TRBD2 (5 bases each). Looked up from germline, CDR1 is SSHAT and CDR2 is FNYEAQ (reference sequence). CDR3 length: 17 residues. CDR3 region: CASSFLPGRRSTDTQYF. The CDR3 region has the DNA TGTGCTAGCAGCTTCCTGCCGGGACGTCGTAGCACAGATACGCAGTATTTT.

The rearrangement uses TRBV12-3 or TRBV12-4 and TRBJ2-3, with TRBD1 as a possible D gene (5 bases). The CDR3 runs to 15 residues. V dropped 2 bases and J dropped 4 bases, with 13 bases sitting between them. The CDR3 DNA sequence: TGTGCCAGCAGTTTAAGGGGAATAAACGCAGATACGCAGTATTTT. Its translation: CASSLRGINADTQYF.

This clonotype was found many times. The chain employs TRBV28 and TRBJ1-1; D remains unclear. V lost 5 bases to trimming and J lost 4 bases, with 14 bases between them. The germline gives CDR1 MDHEN, CDR2 SYDVKM. The CDR3 sequence is 14 residues long. Written as DNA, the CDR3 is TGTGCCAGCAGTCCGCGGAGAGAGACCACTGAAGCTTTCTTT. Its protein is CASSPRRETTEAFF.

This clonotype was seen a few times. The chain carries TRBV30 and TRBJ1-5; D may be TRBD1 (6 bases). V was pared by 2 bases and J by 6 bases, with 14 bases between. The length of the CDR3 is 14 residues. Germline V gene lookup returns CDR1 GTSNPN and CDR2 SVGIG (reference sequence). As DNA, the CDR3 is TGTGCCTGGAGTTTGGGGGGCGCGGGTCAGCCCCAGCATTTT. Amino acid sequence: CAWSLGGAGQPQHF.

The chain combines TRBV6-9 with TRBJ2-1; 7 bases align to TRBD2. This CDR3 is 14 amino acids long. V gave up 3 bases and J gave up 6 bases; unmatched junction bases: 5. Per germline, CDR1 MNHGY and CDR2 SVAAGI. The CDR3 loop reads CASSYGGTFNEQFF. For the CDR3, the DNA is TGTGCCAGCAGTTACGGGGGGACTTTCAATGAGCAGTTCTTC.

The rearrangement uses TRBV7-9 and TRBJ2-7; 9 nucleotides agree with TRBD2. V dropped 5 bases and J dropped 6; count of bases not matched to a gene: 5. CDR1 is SEHNR, CDR2 FQNEAQ, per germline (reference sequence). This CDR3 is built from 13 residues. CDR3 protein: CASSAGTSLEQYF. The CDR3 nucleotides read TGTGCCAGCAGCGCCGGGACTAGCCTCGAGCAGTACTTC.

This clonotype was seen only a few times. The rearrangement joins TRBV27 to TRBJ2-3; no definite D call. Germline V lookup: CDR1 MNHEY, CDR2 SMNVEV (reference sequence). The CDR3 is made up of 15 amino acids. Between the trimmed V and J ends, which lost 2 bases and 2 bases, there was a span of 11 bases. DNA for the CDR3: TGTGCCAGCAGTTTAATTTACGGCAACACAGATACGCAGTATTTT. It codes for CASSLIYGNTDTQYF.

The chain recombines TRBV14 with TRBJ1-2, with D perhaps TRBD1 (5 bases). The V gene's germline CDR1 is SGHDN and CDR2 FVKESK. This CDR3 is 16 amino acids long. The V and J ends lost 4 bases and 7 bases respectively, with 22 bases between them. In nucleotides, the CDR3 is TGTGCCAGCAGCCCTTTTCTTACCACGATGGGGCTTGGCTACACCTTC. Its protein is CASSPFLTTMGLGYTF. The whole variable domain, remainder taken from reference TRBV14 and TRBJ1-2, is EAGVTQFPSHSVIEKGQTVTLRCDPISGHDNLYWYRRVMGKEIKFLLHFVKESKQDESGMPNNRFLAERTGGTYSTLKVQPAELEDSGVYFCASSPFLTTMGLGYTFGSGTRLTVV.

This chain uses TRBV29-1 with TRBJ1-1; TRBD1 matches at 7 bases. The V segment lost 4 bases and the J segment 8 bases; nucleotides outside the gene matches: 1. This CDR3 is 10 amino acids long. Looked up from germline, CDR1 is SQVTM and CDR2 is ANQGSEA. The CDR3 region is CSVGTGEAFF. The CDR3 DNA reads as TGCAGCGTTGGGACAGGAGAAGCTTTCTTT.

By sample share, this clonotype is medium-sized. The chain recombines TRBV30 with TRBJ2-6; D is unresolved. V lost 0 bases to trimming and J lost 1 base, with 7 bases between them. Germline V gene sequence: CDR1 GTSNPN, CDR2 SVGIG (reference sequence). The CDR3 length is 15 residues. The CDR3 reads CAWSVLGSGANVLTF. The DNA for the CDR3 is TGTGCCTGGAGTGTACTGGGATCTGGGGCCAACGTCCTGACTTTC.

There are a few counts of this clonotype. This chain connects TRBV4-2 to TRBJ2-2; 11 nucleotides align to TRBD2. The CDR3 sequence is 17 residues long. Germline loops: CDR1 LGHNA, CDR2 YNFKEQ. V shed 5 bases and J 3 bases; nucleotides not matched to a gene: 8. DNA of the CDR3: TGTGCCAGCAGCACCATAGCGGGAGGGCCAGACACCGGGGAGCTGTTTTTT. Translating it yields CASSTIAGGPDTGELFF.

Notes on this clonotype: This could be a read error, since a much larger clone is one nucleotide away. The CDR3 carries no conserved terminal phenylalanine or tryptophan, so it likely arises from a read error. This sequence joins TRBV12-3 or TRBV12-4 and TRBJ2-7; TRBD2 matches at 14 bases. The CDR3 has 18 residues. V was clipped by 4 bases and J by 2 bases; unmatched bases: 10. In nucleotides, the CDR3 is TGTGCCAGCAGTTCACCGGGACTAGCGGGAGTAGTTGCCTACGAGCAGTACCTC. Translated, it gives CASSSPGLAGVVAYEQYL.

The rearrangement links TRBV4-3 to TRBJ2-3; TRBD2 agrees at 12 bases. The CDR3 extends over 17 amino acids. Germline CDR1 is LGHNA and CDR2 is YSLEER. The V and J ends lost 4 bases and 4 bases, in that order; junction bases with no gene match: 9. CDR3 amino acids: CASSRTTSGRRADTQYF. The CDR3 DNA reads as TGCGCCAGCAGCCGCACGACTAGCGGGAGAAGGGCAGATACGCAGTATTTT.

On this clonotype itself: A clone one base away is much larger, so this may be a read error. CDR3 region: CASSSQGTHNEQFF. The CDR3 region has the DNA TGTGCCAGCAGTTCACAGGGGACCCACAATGAGCAGTTCTTC. The chain combines TRBV12-3 or TRBV12-4 with TRBJ2-1, with TRBD1 identical over 7 bases. The CDR3 is 14 residues long. Germline trimming cut 4 bases from V and 5 bases from J; bases unmatched to any gene: 5.